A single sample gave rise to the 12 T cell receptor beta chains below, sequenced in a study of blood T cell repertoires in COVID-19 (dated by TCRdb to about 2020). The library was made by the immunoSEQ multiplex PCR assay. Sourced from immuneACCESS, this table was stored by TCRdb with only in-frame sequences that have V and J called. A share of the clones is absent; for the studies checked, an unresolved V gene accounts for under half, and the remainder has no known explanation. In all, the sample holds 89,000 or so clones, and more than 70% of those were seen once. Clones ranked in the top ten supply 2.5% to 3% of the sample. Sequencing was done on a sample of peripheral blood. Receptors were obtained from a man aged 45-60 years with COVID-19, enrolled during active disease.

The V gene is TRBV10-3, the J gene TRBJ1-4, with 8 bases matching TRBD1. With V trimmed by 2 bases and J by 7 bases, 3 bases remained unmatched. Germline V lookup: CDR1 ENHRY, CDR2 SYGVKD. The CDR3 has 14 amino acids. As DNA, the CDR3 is TGTGCCATCAGTGAGGGACAGGGAGGTGAAAAACTGTTTTTT. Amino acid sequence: CAISEGQGGEKLFF.

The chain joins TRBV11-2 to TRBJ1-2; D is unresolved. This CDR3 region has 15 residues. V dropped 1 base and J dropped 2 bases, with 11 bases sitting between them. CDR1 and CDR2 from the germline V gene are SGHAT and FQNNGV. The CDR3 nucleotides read TGTGCCAGCAGCTTAGGCAACAGCCGAAACTATGGCTACACCTTC. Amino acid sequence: CASSLGNSRNYGYTF.

CDR3 nucleotides: TGTGCCAGCCGAGAGGACAGGGGGCGAGAGGGTCACTATGGCTACACCTTC. Protein product: CASREDRGREGHYGYTF. J is TRBJ1-2 and V is TRBV21-1; the D call TRBD1 from the table was never checked on the DNA. TRBV21-1 is noted as a pseudogene. The CDR3 has 17 amino acids.

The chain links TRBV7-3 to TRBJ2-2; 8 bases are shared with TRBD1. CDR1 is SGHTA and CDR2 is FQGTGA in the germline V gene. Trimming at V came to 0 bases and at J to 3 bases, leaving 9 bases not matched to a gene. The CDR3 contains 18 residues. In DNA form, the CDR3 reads TGTGCCAGCAGCTTAACTGCAGGGGGCTTGTTCGACACCGGGGAGCTGTTTTTT. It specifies CASSLTAGGLFDTGELFF.

The CDR3 is CATSRVSLRGGTEAFF. As DNA, the CDR3 is TGTGCCACCAGCAGAGTGTCCCTTAGGGGAGGAACTGAAGCTTTCTTT. This sequence joins TRBV15 and TRBJ1-1; D might be TRBD1 (5 bases). This CDR3 has 16 residues. Looked up from germline, CDR1 is LNHNV and CDR2 is YYDKDF (reference sequence). Trimming took off 1 base at V and 5 bases at J, with 17 bases between the two ends.

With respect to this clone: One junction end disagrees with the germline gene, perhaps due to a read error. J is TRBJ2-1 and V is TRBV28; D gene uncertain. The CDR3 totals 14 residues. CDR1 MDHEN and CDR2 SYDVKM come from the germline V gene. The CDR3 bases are TGTGCCAGCAGTTTGCGTGACTCCGACAATGAGCAGTTCTTC. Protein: CASSLRDSDNEQFF.

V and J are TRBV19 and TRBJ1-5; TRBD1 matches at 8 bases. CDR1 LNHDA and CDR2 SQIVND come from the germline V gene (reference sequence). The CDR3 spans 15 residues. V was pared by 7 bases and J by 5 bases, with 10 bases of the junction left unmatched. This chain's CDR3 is CASTPLDRGDQPQHF. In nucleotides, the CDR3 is TGTGCCAGTACCCCTCTTGACAGGGGTGATCAGCCCCAGCATTTT.

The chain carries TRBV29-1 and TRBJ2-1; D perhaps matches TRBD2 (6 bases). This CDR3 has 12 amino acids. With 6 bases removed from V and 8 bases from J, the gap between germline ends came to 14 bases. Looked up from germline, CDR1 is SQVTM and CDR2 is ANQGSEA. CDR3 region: CSVVFPGDEQFF. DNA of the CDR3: TGCAGCGTCGTATTTCCGGGGGATGAGCAGTTCTTC.

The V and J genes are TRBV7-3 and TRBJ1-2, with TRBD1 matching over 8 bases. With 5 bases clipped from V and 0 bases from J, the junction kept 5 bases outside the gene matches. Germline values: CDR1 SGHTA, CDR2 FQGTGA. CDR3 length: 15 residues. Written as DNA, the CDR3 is TGTGCCAGCAGCCCTGGACAGGGACCTAACTATGGCTACACCTTC. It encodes CASSPGQGPNYGYTF. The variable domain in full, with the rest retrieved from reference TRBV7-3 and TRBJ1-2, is GAGVSQTPSNKVTEKGKYVELRCDPISGHTALYWYRQSLGQGPEFLIYFQGTGAADDSGLPNDRFFAVRPEGSVSTLKIQRTERGDSAVYLCASSPGQGPNYGYTFGSGTRLTVV.

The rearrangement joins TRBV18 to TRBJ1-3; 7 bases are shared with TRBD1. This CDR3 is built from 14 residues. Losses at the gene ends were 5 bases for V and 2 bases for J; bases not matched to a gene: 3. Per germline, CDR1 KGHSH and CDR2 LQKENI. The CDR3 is CASSRQGAGNTIYF. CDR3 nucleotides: TGTGCCAGCTCAAGACAGGGCGCTGGAAACACCATATATTTT.

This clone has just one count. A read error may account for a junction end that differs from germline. In nucleotides, the CDR3 is TGTGCTAGCAGCTTAGCGGCAATGGACGAGCAGTACTTC. The encoded protein is CASSLAAMDEQYF. V and J are TRBV7-7 and TRBJ2-7, with D perhaps TRBD2 (6 bases). The CDR3 totals 13 residues. Looked up from germline, CDR1 is SSHAT and CDR2 is FNYEAQ (reference sequence). The variable domain in full, with the rest retrieved from reference TRBV7-7 and TRBJ2-7, is GAGVSQSPRYKVTKRGQDVTLRCDPISSHATLYWYQQALGQGPEFLTYFNYEAQPDKSGLPSDRFSAERPEGSISTLTIQRTEQRDSAMYRCASSLAAMDEQYFGPGTRLTVT.

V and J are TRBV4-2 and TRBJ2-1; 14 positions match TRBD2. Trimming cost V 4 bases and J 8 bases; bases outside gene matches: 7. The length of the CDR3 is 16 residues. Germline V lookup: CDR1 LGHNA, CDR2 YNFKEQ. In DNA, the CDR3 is TGTGCCAGCAGCCCGGAGGGGACTAGCGGGGGAGATGAGCAGTTCTTC. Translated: CASSPEGTSGGDEQFF.